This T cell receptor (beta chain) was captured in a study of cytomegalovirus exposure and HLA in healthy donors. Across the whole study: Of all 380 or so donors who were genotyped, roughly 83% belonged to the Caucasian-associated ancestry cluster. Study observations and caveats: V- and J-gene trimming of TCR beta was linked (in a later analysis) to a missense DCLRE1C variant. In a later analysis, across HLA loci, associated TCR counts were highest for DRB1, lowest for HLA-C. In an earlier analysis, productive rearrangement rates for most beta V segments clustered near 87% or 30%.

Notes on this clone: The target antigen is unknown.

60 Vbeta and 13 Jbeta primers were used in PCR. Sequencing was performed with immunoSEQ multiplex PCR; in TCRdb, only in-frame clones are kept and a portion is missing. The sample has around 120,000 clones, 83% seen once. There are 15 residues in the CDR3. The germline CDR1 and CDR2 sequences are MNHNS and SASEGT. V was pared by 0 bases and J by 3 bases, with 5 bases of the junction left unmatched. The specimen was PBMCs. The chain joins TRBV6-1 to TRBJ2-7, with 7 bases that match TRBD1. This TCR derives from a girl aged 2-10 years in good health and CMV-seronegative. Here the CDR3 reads CASSEALDRVYEQYF. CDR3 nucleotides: TGTGCCAGCAGTGAAGCGCTTGACAGGGTCTACGAGCAGTACTTC.